Listed below are T cell receptor beta chains from one sample, sequenced in a study of CD8 T cells in ankylosing spondylitis. TCRdb itself ran the 5' RACE reads through MiXCR, one entry per CDR3 protein. The table lists about 130,000 distinct CDR3 sequences, around 9% of them singletons. Material: blood, either unsorted or a sorted T cell fraction (not recorded which). Source of these receptors: a male donor with ankylosing spondylitis or in good health (not recorded which). Both conserved end residues are part of each CDR3. The D gene is left open where the match is weak. Where a row states a size, it is once, few, many or the class of an expanded clone; other rows omit it.

size,J,V,D,DNA,CDR3
many,TRBJ2-3,TRBV20-1,NA,TGCAGTGCTGACGATTTGACAGATACGCAGTATTTT,CSADDLTDTQYF
many,TRBJ2-7,TRBV29-1,NA,TGCAGCGTTGGCGGACAGTTCTCCTACGAGCAGTACTTC,CSVGGQFSYEQYF
few,TRBJ2-7,TRBV20-1,NA,TGTAGTTGCGGCAGGTACTACGAGCAGTACTTC,CSCGRYYEQYF
many,TRBJ2-7,TRBV20-1,TRBD2,TGCAGTGCTGGGGGGACTAGCGGGAGAGAATCCTACGAGCAGTACTTC,CSAGGTSGRESYEQYF
NA,TRBJ2-1,TRBV5-1,NA,TGCGCCAGCAGCCCGCGGCCGGTCGGACAGAGCTCCTACAATGAGCAGTTCTTC,CASSPRPVGQSSYNEQFF
NA,TRBJ2-2,TRBV9,NA,TGTGCCAGCAGCCCCTTGAGGAACACCGGGGAGCTGTTTTTT,CASSPLRNTGELFF
few,TRBJ2-1,TRBV5-1,TRBD1,TGCGCCAGCAGCTTGGCCGCCGGGACAGGGACGAATGAGCAGTTCTTC,CASSLAAGTGTNEQFF
many,TRBJ2-2,TRBV24-1,NA,TGTGCCACCAGGCCACGAGGAGGGACGACCGGGGAGCTGTTTTTT,CATRPRGGTTGELFF
NA,TRBJ1-2,TRBV20-1,TRBD1,TGCAGTGCTAGGACGCAGGGGGATGGTGGCTACACCTTC,CSARTQGDGGYTF
many,TRBJ2-1,TRBV18,NA,TGTGCCAGCTCACCACCGTCTGAGAATGAGCAGTTCTTC,CASSPPSENEQFF
many,TRBJ1-5,TRBV12-3/TRBV12-4,NA,TGTGCCAGCAGTCCGACTGGGCCTCGGCAGCCCCAGCATTTT,CASSPTGPRQPQHF
many,TRBJ2-1,TRBV5-6,NA,TGTGCCAGCAGCTTGGCGATTAGCGGATACAATGAGCAGTTCTTC,CASSLAISGYNEQFF
NA,TRBJ2-1,TRBV27,NA,TGTGCCAGCAGTTTATCGGGTGCTTGGGCCTACAATGAGCAGTTCTTC,CASSLSGAWAYNEQFF
many,TRBJ2-5,TRBV20-1,NA,TGCAGTGCTAGTATTCCGGAGACCCAGTACTTC,CSASIPETQYF
many,TRBJ2-7,TRBV6-1,NA,TGTGCCAGCAGGCAAACCGGGACCACCTCCTACGAGCAGTACTTC,CASRQTGTTSYEQYF
many,TRBJ2-3,TRBV7-6,TRBD2,TGTGCCAGCAGTAGCGGGAGTGGCACAGATACGCAGTATTTT,CASSSGSGTDTQYF
NA,TRBJ1-1,TRBV18,NA,TGTGCCAGCTTACGACAGCAAGGTCACAACGCTGAAGCTTTCTTT,CASLRQQGHNAEAFF
many,TRBJ2-3,TRBV20-1,NA,TGCAGTGCTAGCCTCCCGGGCGACACAGATACGCAGTATTTT,CSASLPGDTDTQYF
many,TRBJ2-1,TRBV5-1,TRBD2,TGCGCCAGCAGCTTGGGAACTAGCGGGAGGGTTGAGCAGTTCTTC,CASSLGTSGRVEQFF
many,TRBJ2-2,TRBV5-1,NA,TGCGCCAGCAGCGACGCAGGCAGAACCACCGGGGAGCTGTTTTTT,CASSDAGRTTGELFF
many,TRBJ2-3,TRBV12-3/TRBV12-4,TRBD2,TGTGCCAGCAGTTTAGCCCCGACTAGCGGGAGGGGAGATACGCAGTATTTT,CASSLAPTSGRGDTQYF
NA,TRBJ2-5,TRBV6-1,NA,TGTGCCAGCAGTACAGGTTTATGGGAGACCCAGTACTTC,CASSTGLWETQYF
NA,TRBJ2-7,TRBV5-5,NA,TGTGCCAGCAGCCCGGCTGGGGACGAGCAGTACTTC,CASSPAGDEQYF
many,TRBJ2-1,TRBV20-1,TRBD2,TGCAGTGCTAGAGGGACTAGCGTAAGCTCCTACAATGAGCAGTTCTTC,CSARGTSVSSYNEQFF
many,TRBJ2-1,TRBV14,TRBD2,TGTGCCAGCAGCCAGGCGGCGGGACTAAATGAGCAGTTCTTC,CASSQAAGLNEQFF
many,TRBJ2-7,TRBV18,NA,TGTGCCAGCTCACCAAAACAGGGAGACTACGAGCAGTACTTC,CASSPKQGDYEQYF
many,TRBJ2-2,TRBV20-1,TRBD2,TGCAGTGCTAGTTACCGCTCCGCAGCGGGAGGGATCGGGGAGCTGTTTTTT,CSASYRSAAGGIGELFF
many,TRBJ2-3,TRBV20-1,NA,TGCAGTGCTCACCCTTTAGCGGAGGGGGCAGACACAGATACGCAGTATTTT,CSAHPLAEGADTDTQYF
NA,TRBJ2-7,TRBV5-1,NA,TGCGCCAGCGCCTCTGGGGGATACTACGAGCAGTACTTC,CASASGGYYEQYF
NA,TRBJ2-2,TRBV19,TRBD1,TGTGCCAGTAGTCGTCCCGGGACAGGGACCGGGGAGCTGTTTTTT,CASSRPGTGTGELFF
NA,TRBJ2-5,TRBV9,NA,TGTGCCAGCAGCGTAGCTACCGGGAGAGGCCAAGAGACCCAGTACTTC,CASSVATGRGQETQYF
few,TRBJ2-1,TRBV20-1,TRBD2,TGCAGTGCCTACCCCTGGACTAGCGGGACCTACAATGAGCAGTTCTTC,CSAYPWTSGTYNEQFF
NA,TRBJ2-5,TRBV5-8,TRBD2,TGTGCCAGCAGCCTAGGACTAGCGGGAGTCGAAGAGACCCAGTACTTC,CASSLGLAGVEETQYF
few,TRBJ1-1,TRBV12-3/TRBV12-4,NA,TGTGCCAGCATCTGGGGGGTTTACACTGAAGCTTTCTTT,CASIWGVYTEAFF
NA,TRBJ2-1,TRBV6-2/TRBV6-3,TRBD2,TGTGCCAGCAGTTATAGGCTAGCGGGTGAGCAGTTCTTC,CASSYRLAGEQFF
NA,TRBJ2-7,TRBV4-2,NA,TGTGCCAGCAGCCAGTCGACAGAGGGCTACGAGCAGTACTTC,CASSQSTEGYEQYF
NA,TRBJ1-3,TRBV5-5,NA,TGTGCCAGCAGCTTTGCGGGGTACCGCTCTGGAAACACCATATATTTT,CASSFAGYRSGNTIYF
many,TRBJ2-7,TRBV12-3/TRBV12-4,NA,TGTGCCAGCAGTTTTGAGGTCTCGACTGACGAGCAGTACTTC,CASSFEVSTDEQYF
many,TRBJ2-3,TRBV29-1,NA,TGCAGCGGCCTCACAGATACGCAGTATTTT,CSGLTDTQYF
NA,TRBJ2-7,TRBV30,TRBD2,TGTGCCTGGAGTTCCCTTGCGGGAGTTCTGTACTTC,CAWSSLAGVLYF
many,TRBJ2-7,TRBV6-5,NA,TGTGCCAGCAGTTATTCCGACTATAGGCACGAGCAGTACTTC,CASSYSDYRHEQYF
NA,TRBJ2-5,TRBV5-1,NA,TGCGCCAGCAGCCGGACAGTATTAACCCAAGAGACCCAGTACTTC,CASSRTVLTQETQYF
NA,TRBJ2-3,TRBV6-5,TRBD1,TGTGCCAGCAGTTACTCGGACAGGGTGGGCACAGATACGCAGTATTTT,CASSYSDRVGTDTQYF